The 24 T cell receptor beta chains reported below all come from one sample, sequenced in a study of CD8+CD57+ T cells in acquired aplastic anemia. It was genomic DNA that served as the template for profiling TCR beta VDJ and CDR3. Via MiXCR, TCRdb re-called the reads, giving one row per CDR3 protein. This sample yields about 400,000 distinct CDR3 sequences, of which 55% to 75% are seen a single time; around 4% belongs to the top ten. The sequenced sample was sorted CD4+, CD8+, or CD8+CD57+ T cells (not recorded which) from PBMCs. These receptors all come from a human donor in good health, serving as a control.

This clonotype was counted at least ten times. The chain combines TRBV9 with TRBJ1-5; D ambiguous. Germline CDR1 SGDLS, CDR2 YYNGEE. The CDR3 extends over 15 amino acids. The ends were cut back, 0 bases at V and 0 bases at J, with 7 bases in the middle. The CDR3 sequence: CASSVESYSNQPQHF. CDR3 in DNA: TGTGCCAGCAGCGTAGAGAGCTATAGCAATCAGCCCCAGCATTTT.

This clonotype was seen more than once but under ten times. The J gene is TRBJ2-7, the V gene TRBV3-2; the DNA was not compared with TRBD1, the D call given in the table. TRBV3-2 corresponds to a pseudogene. The CDR3 is 14 residues long. CDR3 sequence: CASSALGQAFRQYF. The CDR3 region has the DNA TGTGCCAGCAGTGCGCTCGGACAGGCCTTTCGGCAGTACTTC.

The CDR3, as DNA: TGTGCCAGCAGCTCACAGGGGGCCGGCGGGGAAGAAGCTTTCTTT. Its translation: CASSSQGAGGEEAFF. The rearrangement links TRBV7-2 to TRBJ1-1; 9 nucleotides match TRBD1. Germline CDR1 and CDR2: SGHTA and FQGNSA. The V segment lost 4 bases and the J segment 8 bases; nucleotides outside the gene matches: 11. This CDR3 region has 15 residues.

This chain uses TRBV19 with TRBJ1-5, with unresolved D. Germline loops: CDR1 LNHDA, CDR2 SQIVND (reference sequence). Trimming removed 3 bases from V and 0 bases from J, with 9 bases in between. The CDR3 is made up of 15 amino acids. The CDR3 region is CASSMSRYSNQPQHF. CDR3 sequence (DNA): TGTGCCAGTAGTATGTCCAGGTATAGCAATCAGCCCCAGCATTTT.

The chain is built from TRBV5-6 and TRBJ1-6; a weak D match, TRBD1 (6 bases). Looked up from germline, CDR1 is SGHDT and CDR2 is YYEEEE. CDR3 length: 17 amino acids. Deletions cut 2 bases from V and 7 bases from J, with 19 bases between. The CDR3 is CASSFPGQLWRNSPLHF. Here the CDR3 DNA reads TGTGCCAGCAGCTTCCCAGGACAGCTTTGGAGGAATTCACCCCTCCACTTT.

For this clonotype: The junction differs from germline at one of its ends, possibly a read error. The chain carries TRBV7-2 and TRBJ1-6; D unresolved. Germline-derived CDR1 and CDR2 are SGHTA and FQGNSA. The CDR3 spans 14 residues. The CDR3, as DNA: TGTGCCAGCAGGCGACTATCGGAGAACGAGCAGTACTTCTTT. It translates to CASRRLSENEQYFF.

The sample holds a few counts of this clonotype. The CDR3 does not close with the conserved phenylalanine or tryptophan, likely indicating a read error. The DNA is omitted, as the CDR3 cannot be located on it reliably, and the CDR3 follows TCRdb's listing. CDR3 amino acids: CASSDRLVP. The chain joins TRBV2 to TRBJ2-1; the DNA was not compared with TRBD2, the D call given in the table. Germline V CDR1 and CDR2: SNHLY, FYNNEI. Termini included, the CDR3 measures 9 amino acids.

This chain connects TRBV5-1 to TRBJ2-1; 7 nucleotides match TRBD1. The CDR3 spans 16 residues. Germline V CDR1 and CDR2: SGHRS, YFSETQ. The V and J ends lost 0 bases and 8 bases, in that order; junction bases with no gene match: 11. CDR3 protein: CASSLAAGGPKYEQFF. The DNA of the CDR3 is TGCGCCAGCAGCTTGGCGGCAGGGGGACCTAAGTATGAGCAGTTCTTC.

The rearrangement links TRBV20-1 to TRBJ1-2; 9 nucleotides agree with TRBD1. V lost 3 bases, J lost 6 bases, and 2 bases stayed unmatched. The germline CDR1 and CDR2 sequences are DFQATT and SNEGSKA (reference sequence). The CDR3 has 12 residues. For the CDR3, the DNA is TGCAGTGCTAGCAGGACAGGGGATGGCTACACCTTC. Its protein is CSASRTGDGYTF.

With respect to this clonotype: At one boundary the junction diverges from the germline segment, which might be a read error. J is TRBJ2-5 and V is TRBV9, with D possibly TRBD2 on 6 matching bases. CDR1 and CDR2 (germline): SGDLS, YYNGEE. The length of the CDR3 is 14 residues. Here the CDR3 reads CASSLAGGRETKYF. The DNA for the CDR3 is TGTGCCAGCAGCTTAGCAGGAGGACGGGAGACCAAGTACTTC.

The rearrangement links TRBV20-1 to TRBJ2-7, with a possible D match to TRBD2 (5 bases). The CDR3 consists of 11 residues. The V end was cut by 5 bases, the J end by 13 bases, with 18 bases between. Germline V gene data show CDR1 as DFQATT and CDR2 as SNEGSKA (reference sequence). The DNA of the CDR3 is TGCAGTGCTCGAAGGAAAAGCCCGGGATACTTC. As protein: CSARRKSPGYF.

The rearrangement uses TRBV20-1 and TRBJ2-7; no clear D. Trimming cost V 4 bases and J 2 bases, with 18 bases left between them. Germline CDR1 DFQATT, CDR2 SNEGSKA (reference sequence). The CDR3 contains 15 residues. The CDR3 bases are TGCAGTGCTAAAGGGCAGGCTGGCGCTGCCTACGAGCAGTACTTC. Translated, it gives CSAKGQAGAAYEQYF.

This clonotype was seen many times. The chain combines TRBV20-1 with TRBJ2-7; tentatively, D is TRBD1 (5 bases). The V end was cut by 1 base, the J end by 0 bases, with 13 bases between. CDR1 and CDR2 from the germline V gene are DFQATT and SNEGSKA (reference sequence). The CDR3 loop spans 15 amino acids. The CDR3 coding sequence is TGCAGTGCTAGAGCCAGGGCCGCAAACTCCTACGAGCAGTACTTC. Translated: CSARARAANSYEQYF.

This clonotype was recorded at least ten times. This chain links TRBV6-5 with TRBJ1-4; possible D gene TRBD1, 6 bases. Germline CDR1 is MNHEY and CDR2 is SVGAGI. Trimming left V 0 bases short and J 8 bases short, with 16 bases between. The CDR3 has 16 amino acids. The CDR3 region has the DNA TGTGCCAGCAGTTACTCTCCCAGGAGGGGGAGAGAAAAACTGTTTTTT. Its translation is CASSYSPRRGREKLFF.

Details on this clonotype: At one end, the junction sequence differs from germline, possibly due to a read error. The J gene is TRBJ1-2, the V gene TRBV7-2; tentatively, D is TRBD1 (5 bases). The CDR3 totals 14 residues. Germline V lookup: CDR1 SGHTA, CDR2 FQGNSA. The DNA of the CDR3 is TGCGCCAGCAGCTTCGAGTGGGAGCGGGGCTACGACCCCTTC. Translation: CASSFEWERGYDPF.

A word on this clonotype: An end of the junction differs from the germline gene, which may be a read error. This sequence joins TRBV10-2 and TRBJ1-2; 8 bases are a match to TRBD1. This CDR3 is 13 amino acids long. Germline CDR1 reads WSHSY; CDR2 reads SAAADI. CDR3: CASRQGVNYGQNF. CDR3 coding DNA: TGCGCCAGCAGACAGGGGGTAAACTATGGCCAGAACTTC.

J is TRBJ2-5 and V is TRBV7-6; a weak D match, TRBD2 (5 bases). Germline V lookup: CDR1 SGHVS, CDR2 FNYEAQ. The CDR3 extends over 14 amino acids. V was clipped by 2 bases and J by 2 bases, with 9 bases between them. The CDR3 sequence: CASSLSRLQETQYF. The CDR3 region has the DNA TGTGCCAGCAGCTTAAGCAGACTACAAGAGACCCAGTACTTC.

The gene calls are TRBV9 and TRBJ1-5; D uncertain. The germline V gene encodes CDR1 SGDLS and CDR2 YYNGEE. Trimming pared 4 bases from V and 7 bases from J, leaving 12 bases between. The CDR3 is made up of 13 amino acids. As DNA, the CDR3 is TGTGCCAGCAGCCCTGTGACGGACCAGCCCCAGCATTTT. This sequence encodes CASSPVTDQPQHF.

The chain combines TRBV25-1 with TRBJ1-1, with D uncertain. Germline CDR1 is MGHDK and CDR2 is SYGVNS. The CDR3 covers 14 residues. V gave up 3 bases and J gave up 1 base, with 9 bases separating them. CDR3 sequence reads: CASSDNGRNTEAFF. The CDR3 nucleotides read TGTGCCAGCAGTGACAATGGGAGGAACACTGAAGCTTTCTTT.

About this clonotype itself: It may be a read error: a sequence one base away is much more abundant. The chain carries TRBV9 and TRBJ2-2, with 14 nucleotides matching TRBD2. Germline assignment: CDR1 SGDLS and CDR2 YYNGEE. The CDR3 runs 17 residues. CDR3 region: CASSSGLAGASGGELSF. The CDR3 region has the DNA TGCGCCAGCAGCTCGGGACTAGCGGGGGCTTCTGGCGGGGAGCTGTCTTTT. The full variable domain, in which reference TRBV9 and TRBJ2-2 provide the parts outside the CDR3, is DSGVTQTPKHLITATGQRVTLRCSPRSGDLSVYWYQQSLDQGLQFLIQYYNGEERAKGNILERFSAQQFPDLHSELNLSSLELGDSALYFCASSSGLAGASGGELSFGEGSRLTVL.

The table lists this clonotype with a few counts. The chain uses TRBV19 and TRBJ2-7, with D perhaps matching TRBD1 (5 bases). Trimming cost V 5 bases and J 3 bases, with 17 bases left between them. CDR1 and CDR2 (germline): LNHDA, SQIVND (reference sequence). The CDR3 has 15 residues. CDR3 loop: CASSQGADLRYEQYF. The CDR3 DNA is TGTGCCAGTAGTCAAGGGGCAGACCTCCGCTACGAGCAGTACTTC.

The chain couples TRBV9 to TRBJ1-5; D may be TRBD1 (6 bases). Germline CDR1 SGDLS, CDR2 YYNGEE. The CDR3 contains 15 residues. The V end lost 2 bases, the J end lost 4 bases, and 13 bases lay between the germline ends. The CDR3 loop reads CASSVSGGQNQPQHF. In DNA, the CDR3 is TGTGCCAGCAGCGTGTCGGGGGGCCAGAATCAGCCCCAGCATTTT. Full variable domain (missing parts from reference TRBV9 and TRBJ1-5): DSGVTQTPKHLITATGQRVTLRCSPRSGDLSVYWYQQSLDQGLQFLIQYYNGEERAKGNILERFSAQQFPDLHSELNLSSLELGDSALYFCASSVSGGQNQPQHFGDGTRLSIL.

The genes are TRBV14 and TRBJ1-3; D not resolved. Per germline, CDR1 SGHDN and CDR2 FVKESK. V was clipped by 0 bases and J by 0 bases, with 9 bases between them. The CDR3 covers 16 residues. The CDR3 DNA follows: TGTGCCAGCAGCCAAGAAGTAGCTCCCTCTGGAAACACCATATATTTT. This encodes CASSQEVAPSGNTIYF.

The chain recombines TRBV5-4 with TRBJ1-4; TRBD1 might be the D (5 bases). V lost 1 base to trimming and J lost 7 bases, with 11 bases between them. This CDR3 is 14 amino acids long. Germline CDR1 SGHNT, CDR2 YYREEE (reference sequence). The CDR3 DNA reads TGTGCCAGCAGCTTGTCGGGACTGTTTGAAAAACTGTTTTTT. It is translated as CASSLSGLFEKLFF.